This is a list of T cell receptor beta chains from one sample in a study of cytomegalovirus exposure and HLA in healthy donors. Profiling relied on immunoSEQ multiplex PCR, and the TCRdb table lists in-frame clones only, not all of them. This sample has approximately 53,000 clones; about three quarters occur once, and the top ten carry around 2.9%. Input material: PBMCs. The receptors come from a woman aged 40-49 years in good health and CMV-seropositive. Each CDR3 is given with its conserved first and last residue. A D gene is named only where the DNA matches it firmly. Size is stated for part of the rows, as once, few or many counts, or as a class when the clone is expanded.

clone_size: .; d_call: TRBD1; v_call: TRBV9; j_call: TRBJ1-2; cdr3_nt: TGTGCCAGCAGTAGGGACAGGGTCCCTCTCTATGGCTACACCTTC; cdr3_aa: CASSRDRVPLYGYTF
clone_size: .; d_call: .; v_call: TRBV6-6; j_call: TRBJ2-3; cdr3_nt: TGTGCCAGCCTTGGGTTGGAGCTAGGCACAGATACGCAGTATTTT; cdr3_aa: CASLGLELGTDTQYF
clone_size: .; d_call: TRBD1; v_call: TRBV28; j_call: TRBJ1-6; cdr3_nt: TGTGCCAGCGGACAGGGGGACTCACCCCTCCACTTT; cdr3_aa: CASGQGDSPLHF
clone_size: .; d_call: .; v_call: TRBV7-2; j_call: TRBJ2-3; cdr3_nt: TGTGCCAGCAGCTCAAAGGGGGGGGGCACAGATACGCAGTATTTT; cdr3_aa: CASSSKGGGTDTQYF
clone_size: .; d_call: .; v_call: TRBV19; j_call: TRBJ2-3; cdr3_nt: TGTGCCTCTGAGGGTCTCTCGGGAGATACGCAGTATTTT; cdr3_aa: CASEGLSGDTQYF
clone_size: .; d_call: .; v_call: TRBV6-5; j_call: TRBJ2-1; cdr3_nt: TGTGCCAGCAGTTACTCCAGGGCTTATGAGCAGTTCTTC; cdr3_aa: CASSYSRAYEQFF
clone_size: once; d_call: TRBD1; v_call: TRBV6-5; j_call: TRBJ1-2; cdr3_nt: TGTGCCAGCAGCTCGGGACAGAACTATGGCTACACCTTC; cdr3_aa: CASSSGQNYGYTF
clone_size: few; d_call: TRBD1; v_call: TRBV28; j_call: TRBJ2-6; cdr3_nt: TGTGCCAGCAGGACAGGGGCTGGGGCCAACGTCCTGACTTTC; cdr3_aa: CASRTGAGANVLTF
clone_size: once; d_call: TRBD1; v_call: TRBV2; j_call: TRBJ1-2; cdr3_nt: TGTGCCAGCACCCTAGCACGAACCGGGACAGGGAGTAGGGGCTACACCTTC; cdr3_aa: CASTLARTGTGSRGYTF
clone_size: .; d_call: TRBD2; v_call: TRBV28; j_call: TRBJ2-7; cdr3_nt: TGTGCCAGCATAACTAGCGGGGACCACGAGCAGTACTTC; cdr3_aa: CASITSGDHEQYF
clone_size: few; d_call: .; v_call: TRBV5-4; j_call: TRBJ2-5; cdr3_nt: TGTGCCAGCAGCTTGCCAAAAGAGACCCAGTACTTC; cdr3_aa: CASSLPKETQYF
clone_size: .; d_call: .; v_call: TRBV5-1; j_call: TRBJ1-1; cdr3_nt: TGCGCCAGCAGCGTTGAGGCTGCCCACAACACTGAAGCTTTCTTT; cdr3_aa: CASSVEAAHNTEAFF
clone_size: .; d_call: TRBD2; v_call: TRBV9; j_call: TRBJ2-3; cdr3_nt: TGTGCCAGCACCGGGCTAGCGGGGGCCCCGTACACAGATACGCAGTATTTT; cdr3_aa: CASTGLAGAPYTDTQYF
clone_size: .; d_call: TRBD1; v_call: TRBV7-8; j_call: TRBJ2-7; cdr3_nt: TGTGCCAGCAGCCTGGGACAGGAGTACGAGCAGTACTTC; cdr3_aa: CASSLGQEYEQYF
clone_size: .; d_call: TRBD2; v_call: TRBV2; j_call: TRBJ2-5; cdr3_nt: TGTGCCAGCAGGGGCCCTAGCGGGGGGAAGGGGTCGTACCAAGAGACCCAGTACTTC; cdr3_aa: CASRGPSGGKGSYQETQYF
clone_size: .; d_call: TRBD1; v_call: TRBV23-1; j_call: TRBJ1-1; cdr3_nt: TGCGCCAGCAGTCAATGCCGGGACAGGAGCCGGGGAGCTTTCTTT; cdr3_aa: CASSQCRDRSRGAFF
clone_size: .; d_call: TRBD1; v_call: TRBV7-9; j_call: TRBJ2-5; cdr3_nt: TGTGCCAGCAGCGGCCGGGACAGGGGGTTTGAGACCCAGTACTTC; cdr3_aa: CASSGRDRGFETQYF